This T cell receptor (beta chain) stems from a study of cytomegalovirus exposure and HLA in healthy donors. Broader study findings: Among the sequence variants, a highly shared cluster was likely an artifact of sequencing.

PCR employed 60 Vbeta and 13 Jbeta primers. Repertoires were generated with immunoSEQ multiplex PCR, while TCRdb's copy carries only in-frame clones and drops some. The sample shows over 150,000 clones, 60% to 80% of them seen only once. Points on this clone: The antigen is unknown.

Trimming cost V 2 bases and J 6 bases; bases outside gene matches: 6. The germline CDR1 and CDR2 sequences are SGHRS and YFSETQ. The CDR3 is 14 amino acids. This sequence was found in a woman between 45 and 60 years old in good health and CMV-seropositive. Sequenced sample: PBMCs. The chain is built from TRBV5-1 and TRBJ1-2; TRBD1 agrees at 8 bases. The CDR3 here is CASSFSRGLDGYTF. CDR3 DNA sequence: TGCGCCAGCAGCTTTTCCAGGGGGCTGGATGGCTACACCTTC.